This T cell receptor (beta chain) was sequenced during a study of T-cell memory formation after mild COVID-19. Notes on the study in general: Contracting clones from day 15 to 85 showed balanced CD4/CD8; later expanders favored CD4+.

As concerns this clonotype: Its antigen is still unknown.

There are 16 residues in the CDR3. V was trimmed by 8 bases and J by 5 bases, leaving 22 bases between them. Germline CDR1 and CDR2: LGHNA and YNFKEQ. TCRdb redid the calling of the 5' RACE reads with MiXCR, one entry per CDR3 protein. The table includes 5,000 or so distinct CDR3 sequences, more than 40% detected once. This receptor was taken from an adult who had mild COVID-19 (a few samples of this study predate the infection). Cell type and time point are not known. This chain links TRBV4-2 with TRBJ2-1; possible D gene TRBD1, 6 bases. The sequencing input was PBMCs or a T cell subset sorted from them (not recorded which). Here the CDR3 reads CASDLGGAYDHNEQFF. CDR3 DNA: TGTGCCAGCGACCTTGGGGGCGCGTATGATCACAATGAGCAGTTCTTC.